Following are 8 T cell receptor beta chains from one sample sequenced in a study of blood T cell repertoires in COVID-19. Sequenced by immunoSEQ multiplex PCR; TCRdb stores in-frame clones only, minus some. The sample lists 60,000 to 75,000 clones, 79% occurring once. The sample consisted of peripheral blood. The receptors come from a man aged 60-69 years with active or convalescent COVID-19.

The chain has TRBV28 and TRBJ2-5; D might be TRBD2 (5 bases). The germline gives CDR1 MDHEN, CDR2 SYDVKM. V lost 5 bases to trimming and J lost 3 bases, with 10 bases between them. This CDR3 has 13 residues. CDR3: CASSPGLKETQYF. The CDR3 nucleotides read TGTGCCAGCAGTCCCGGACTGAAAGAGACCCAGTACTTC.

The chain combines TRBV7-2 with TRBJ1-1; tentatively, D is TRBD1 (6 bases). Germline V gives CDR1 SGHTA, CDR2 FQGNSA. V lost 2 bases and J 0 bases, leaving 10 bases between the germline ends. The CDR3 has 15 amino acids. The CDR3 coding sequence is TGTGCCAGCAGCTTACAACAGGGACTGAACACTGAAGCTTTCTTT. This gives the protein CASSLQQGLNTEAFF.

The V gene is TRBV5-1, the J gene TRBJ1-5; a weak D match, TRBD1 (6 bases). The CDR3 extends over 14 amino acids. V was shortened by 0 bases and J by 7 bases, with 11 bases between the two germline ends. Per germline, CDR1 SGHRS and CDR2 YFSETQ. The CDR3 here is CASSLEAGAQPQHF. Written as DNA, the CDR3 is TGCGCCAGCAGCTTGGAAGCGGGGGCACAGCCCCAGCATTTT. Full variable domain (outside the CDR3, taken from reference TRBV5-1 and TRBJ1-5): KAGVTQTPRYLIKTRGQQVTLSCSPISGHRSVSWYQQTPGQGLQFLFEYFSETQRNKGNFPGRFSGRQFSNSRSEMNVSTLELGDSALYLCASSLEAGAQPQHFGDGTRLSIL.

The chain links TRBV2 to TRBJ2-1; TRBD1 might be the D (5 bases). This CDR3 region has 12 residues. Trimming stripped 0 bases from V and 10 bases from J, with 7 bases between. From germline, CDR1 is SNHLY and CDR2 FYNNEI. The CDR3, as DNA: TGTGCCAGCAGTGAAGCGCAGGGCGAGCAGTTCTTC. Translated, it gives CASSEAQGEQFF.

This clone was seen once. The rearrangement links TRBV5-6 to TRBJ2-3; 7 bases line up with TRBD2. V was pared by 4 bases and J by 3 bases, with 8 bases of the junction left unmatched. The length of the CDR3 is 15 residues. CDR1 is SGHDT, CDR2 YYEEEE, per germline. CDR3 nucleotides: TGTGCCAGCAGCCCGGGGGGATTAATGACAGATACGCAGTATTTT. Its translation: CASSPGGLMTDTQYF.

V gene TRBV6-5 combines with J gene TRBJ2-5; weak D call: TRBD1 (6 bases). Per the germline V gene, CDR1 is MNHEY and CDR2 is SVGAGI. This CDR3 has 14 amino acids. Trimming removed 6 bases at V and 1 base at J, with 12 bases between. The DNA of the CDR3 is TGTGCCAGCAGACAGGGACCCTTCCAAGAGACCCAGTACTTC. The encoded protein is CASRQGPFQETQYF.

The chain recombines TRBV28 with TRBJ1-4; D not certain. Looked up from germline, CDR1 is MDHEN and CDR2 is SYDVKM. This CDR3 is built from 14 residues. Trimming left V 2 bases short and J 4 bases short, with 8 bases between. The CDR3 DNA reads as TGTGCCAGCAGTTTAGCAGGAAATAATGAAAAACTGTTTTTT. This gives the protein CASSLAGNNEKLFF. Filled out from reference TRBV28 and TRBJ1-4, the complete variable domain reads DVKVTQSSRYLVKRTGEKVFLECVQDMDHENMFWYRQDPGLGLRLIYFSYDVKMKEKGDIPEGYSVSREKKERFSLILESASTNQTSMYLCASSLAGNNEKLFFGSGTQLSVL.

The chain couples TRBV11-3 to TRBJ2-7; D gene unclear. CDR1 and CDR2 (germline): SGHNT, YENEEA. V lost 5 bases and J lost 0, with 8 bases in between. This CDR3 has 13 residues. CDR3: CASSQLNSYEQYF. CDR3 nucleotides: TGTGCCAGCAGCCAACTAAACTCCTACGAGCAGTACTTC.